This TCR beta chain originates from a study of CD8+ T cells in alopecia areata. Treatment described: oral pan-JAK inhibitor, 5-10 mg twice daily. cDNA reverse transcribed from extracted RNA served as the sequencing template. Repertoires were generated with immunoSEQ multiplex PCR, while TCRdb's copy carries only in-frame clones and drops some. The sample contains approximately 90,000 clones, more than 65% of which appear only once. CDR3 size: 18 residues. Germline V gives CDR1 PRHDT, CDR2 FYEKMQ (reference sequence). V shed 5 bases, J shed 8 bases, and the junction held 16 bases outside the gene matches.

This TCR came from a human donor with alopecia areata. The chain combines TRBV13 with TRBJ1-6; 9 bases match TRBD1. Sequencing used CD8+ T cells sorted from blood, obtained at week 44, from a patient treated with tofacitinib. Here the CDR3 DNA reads TGTGCCAGCAGCCTAGAGGGACAGGGAAGATACGTAGATTCACCCCTCCACTTT. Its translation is CASSLEGQGRYVDSPLHF.